This TCR beta chain was sequenced during a study of OX40 agonist ivuxolimab in advanced cancers. As for the study in general: Patients received ivuxolimab, an intravenous treatment, every 2 weeks at 0.01 to 10 mg/kg. Three patients, one with hepatocellular carcinoma and two with cutaneous melanoma, responded partially. Study observations and caveats: The work left the antigen specificity of expanded peripheral T cells undetermined.

On this clone: Its antigen is unknown.

V gave up 5 bases and J gave up 4 bases; unmatched junction bases: 5. The CDR3 has 15 amino acids. Germline CDR1 is WNHNN and CDR2 is SYGVQD (reference sequence). Some clones are missing from TCRdb's copy, which holds only in-frame ones; the method was immunoSEQ multiplex PCR. The sample has tens of thousands of clones; more than 70% are singletons. This clonotype was sampled from an adult with an advanced solid tumor such as melanoma, head and neck, liver or kidney cancer. The chain is built from TRBV10-1 and TRBJ2-3; 11 nucleotides match TRBD2. This material consisted of CD4+ or CD8+ T cells sorted from blood, taken in a trial of the OX40 agonist ivuxolimab. CDR3 in DNA: TGCGCCAGCAGTAGACTAGCGGGAAGGCCAGATACGCAGTATTTT. Its translation is CASSRLAGRPDTQYF.